This T cell receptor (beta chain) was recovered during a study of glioma-infiltrating T cells. Judged by abundance, this clonotype is medium-sized. Antigen: not known. Using RNA template, CDR3s of TCR alpha and beta were amplified with iRepertoire arm-PCR. One-step reverse transcription and amplification started from around 100-400 ng of tissue mRNA or PBMC total RNA. TCRdb recomputed calls from the multiplex PCR reads with MiXCR, one row per CDR3 protein. This table holds roughly 200,000 distinct CDR3 sequences, more than 35% found once. Study observations and caveats: Non-neoplastic patients had below-expected tissue-blood divergence, while all gliomas exceeded expectation. Tissue and blood shared very few CDR3 sequences.

This CDR3 contains 13 residues. Germline V gene sequence: CDR1 MNHEY, CDR2 SMNVEV (reference sequence). V was clipped by 0 bases and J by 4 bases, with 7 bases between them. The chain is built from TRBV27 and TRBJ2-7, with no clear D. This TCR derives from a human donor with low-grade glioma or glioblastoma, undergoing nonglioma brain surgery, or in good health (not recorded which). Sequencing used glioma tissue, nonneoplastic brain tissue, or PBMCs (not recorded which). The CDR3 DNA sequence: TGTGCCAGCAGTTTATCTGGGGATTACGAGCAGTACTTC. Amino acid sequence: CASSLSGDYEQYF.